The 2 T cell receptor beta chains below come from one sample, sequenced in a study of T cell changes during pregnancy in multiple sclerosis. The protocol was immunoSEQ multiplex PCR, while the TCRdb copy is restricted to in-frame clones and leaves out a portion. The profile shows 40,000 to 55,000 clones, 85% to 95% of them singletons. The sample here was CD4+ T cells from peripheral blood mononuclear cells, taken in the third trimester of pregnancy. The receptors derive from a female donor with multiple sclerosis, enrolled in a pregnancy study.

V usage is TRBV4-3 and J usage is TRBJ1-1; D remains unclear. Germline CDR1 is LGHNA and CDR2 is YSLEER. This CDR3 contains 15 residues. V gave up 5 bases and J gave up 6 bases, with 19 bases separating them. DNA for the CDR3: TGCGCCAGCAGCTCAACCGGAGGCCGGGTCGCTGAAGCTTTCTTT. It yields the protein CASSSTGGRVAEAFF.

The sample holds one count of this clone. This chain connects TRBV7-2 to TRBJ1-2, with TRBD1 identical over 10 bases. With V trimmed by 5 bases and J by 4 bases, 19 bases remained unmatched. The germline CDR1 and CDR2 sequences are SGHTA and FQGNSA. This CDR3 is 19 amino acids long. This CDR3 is CASSPRGDRGRRIFYGYTF. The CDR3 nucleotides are TGTGCCAGCAGCCCCCGAGGAGACAGGGGGCGCAGGATCTTCTATGGCTACACCTTC.